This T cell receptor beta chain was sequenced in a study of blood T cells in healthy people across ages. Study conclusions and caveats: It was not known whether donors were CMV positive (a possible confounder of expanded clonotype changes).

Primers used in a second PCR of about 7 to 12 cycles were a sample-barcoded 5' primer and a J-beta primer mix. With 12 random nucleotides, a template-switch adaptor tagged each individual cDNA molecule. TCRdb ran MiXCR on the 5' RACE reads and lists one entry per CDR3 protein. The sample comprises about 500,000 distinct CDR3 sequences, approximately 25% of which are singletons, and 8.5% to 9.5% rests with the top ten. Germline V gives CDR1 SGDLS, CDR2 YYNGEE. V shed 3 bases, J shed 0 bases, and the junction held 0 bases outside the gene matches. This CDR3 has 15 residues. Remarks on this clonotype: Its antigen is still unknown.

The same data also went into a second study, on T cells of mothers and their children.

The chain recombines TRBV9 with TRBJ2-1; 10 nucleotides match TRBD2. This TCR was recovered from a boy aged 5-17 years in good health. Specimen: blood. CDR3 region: CASSASGGSYNEQFF. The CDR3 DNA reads TGTGCCAGCAGCGCTAGCGGGGGCTCCTACAATGAGCAGTTCTTC.